The rows below give T cell receptor beta chains drawn from one sample of a study of control samples from healthy donors and cancer patients. TCRdb's table, derived via immunoSEQ multiplex PCR, lists solely in-frame clones and lacks some. The sample contains around 100,000 clones, 90% of which appear only once. The sequenced sample was blood. These TCRs come from a woman between 18 and 29 years old in good health. Both conserved end residues are part of each CDR3. D genes are given only for firm matches. Clone size is shown for a subset of rows, as once, few, many or a class of expanded clone.

j_gene: TRBJ1-3
d_gene: NA
v_gene: TRBV10-3
abundance: NA
CDR3nt: TGTGCCATCAGTGAGTTCCCGCTGGGGGGACCCACAGGAAACACCATATATTTT
CDR3aa: CAISEFPLGGPTGNTIYF

j_gene: TRBJ1-2
d_gene: NA
v_gene: TRBV2
abundance: NA
CDR3nt: TGTGCCAGCAGTGAAAACGGTAGAGATTCCCCCCTCTTC
CDR3aa: CASSENGRDSPLF

j_gene: TRBJ1-4
d_gene: NA
v_gene: TRBV5-4
abundance: NA
CDR3nt: TGTGCCAGCAGCTTGGACGGCCTTGCTTACAATGAAAAACTGTTTTTT
CDR3aa: CASSLDGLAYNEKLFF

j_gene: TRBJ2-5
d_gene: TRBD1
v_gene: TRBV24-1
abundance: NA
CDR3nt: TGTGCCACCAGTGATCCCGGGACAGGGGACGAGACCCAGTACTTC
CDR3aa: CATSDPGTGDETQYF

j_gene: TRBJ2-3
d_gene: NA
v_gene: TRBV10-1
abundance: NA
CDR3nt: TGCGCCAGCAGTGTAACTGGGGCGGAAGATACGCAGTATTTT
CDR3aa: CASSVTGAEDTQYF

j_gene: TRBJ1-1
d_gene: NA
v_gene: TRBV29-1
abundance: NA
CDR3nt: TGCAGCGTTGGGGCCCAGAACACTGAAGCTTTCTTT
CDR3aa: CSVGAQNTEAFF

j_gene: TRBJ2-5
d_gene: NA
v_gene: TRBV6-2/TRBV6-3
abundance: once
CDR3nt: TGTGCCAGCAGCTCCCCCGGCGTAGAGACCCAGTACTTC
CDR3aa: CASSSPGVETQYF

j_gene: TRBJ1-4
d_gene: TRBD1
v_gene: TRBV5-1
abundance: NA
CDR3nt: TGCGCCAGCAGCTTGGCCGGGACAGGGAATGAAAAACTGTTTTTT
CDR3aa: CASSLAGTGNEKLFF

j_gene: TRBJ2-3
d_gene: NA
v_gene: TRBV19
abundance: NA
CDR3nt: TGTGCCAGTAGTATAGATCCGGTGGGGGATACGCAGTATTTT
CDR3aa: CASSIDPVGDTQYF

j_gene: TRBJ2-2
d_gene: NA
v_gene: TRBV7-8
abundance: NA
CDR3nt: TGTGCCAGCAGCTTAGTGGGGGCCACCGGGGAGCTGTTTTTT
CDR3aa: CASSLVGATGELFF

j_gene: TRBJ1-1
d_gene: NA
v_gene: TRBV18
abundance: NA
CDR3nt: TGTGCCAGCTCCCAGGGGCTACCCAATACTCTGACTGAAGCTTTCTTT
CDR3aa: CASSQGLPNTLTEAFF

j_gene: TRBJ2-3
d_gene: NA
v_gene: TRBV5-1
abundance: NA
CDR3nt: TGCGCCAGCCAGGCCAGGGGCACAGATACGCAGTATTTT
CDR3aa: CASQARGTDTQYF

j_gene: TRBJ2-7
d_gene: NA
v_gene: TRBV5-1
abundance: NA
CDR3nt: TGCGCCAGCAGCGTTCAATCCTACGAGCAGTACTTC
CDR3aa: CASSVQSYEQYF

j_gene: TRBJ1-5
d_gene: NA
v_gene: TRBV4-1
abundance: NA
CDR3nt: TGCGCCAGCAGCCAGGTTGAGTGGAGCAATCAGCCCCAGCATTTT
CDR3aa: CASSQVEWSNQPQHF

j_gene: TRBJ2-7
d_gene: NA
v_gene: TRBV9
abundance: once
CDR3nt: TGTGCCAGCAGCGTAGGGGGGGACATCTCCTACGAGCAGTACTTC
CDR3aa: CASSVGGDISYEQYF

j_gene: TRBJ2-1
d_gene: TRBD1
v_gene: TRBV7-3
abundance: once
CDR3nt: TGTGCCAGCAGCTCCGCTAGGGACAGTCACAATGAGCAGTTCTTC
CDR3aa: CASSSARDSHNEQFF

j_gene: TRBJ1-1
d_gene: NA
v_gene: TRBV3-1/TRBV3-2
abundance: NA
CDR3nt: TGTGCCAGCAGCCACCGGGAAGTAAGGGAAGCTTTCTTT
CDR3aa: CASSHREVREAFF

j_gene: TRBJ2-1
d_gene: NA
v_gene: TRBV2
abundance: NA
CDR3nt: TGTGCCAGCAGTGATCGGCTAACATTGTCCTACAATGAGCAGTTCTTC
CDR3aa: CASSDRLTLSYNEQFF

j_gene: TRBJ2-7
d_gene: TRBD2
v_gene: TRBV7-3
abundance: NA
CDR3nt: TGTGCCAGCAGCTCGGGACTAGCGGGGGGCGAGCAGTACTTC
CDR3aa: CASSSGLAGGEQYF

j_gene: TRBJ1-3
d_gene: TRBD1
v_gene: TRBV5-6
abundance: NA
CDR3nt: TGTGCCAGCAGCCCCCCGACAGGGCGAGGAAACACCATATATTTT
CDR3aa: CASSPPTGRGNTIYF

j_gene: TRBJ2-7
d_gene: NA
v_gene: TRBV3-1/TRBV3-2
abundance: NA
CDR3nt: TGTGCCAGCAGCCAAGATCATGGGGCGCGGTCCTACGAGCAGTACTTC
CDR3aa: CASSQDHGARSYEQYF

j_gene: TRBJ2-1
d_gene: TRBD2
v_gene: TRBV11-2
abundance: once
CDR3nt: TGTGCCAGCAGCTTAGCTAGAAGCGGGACCTACAATGAGCAGTTCTTC
CDR3aa: CASSLARSGTYNEQFF

j_gene: TRBJ2-1
d_gene: TRBD2
v_gene: TRBV5-1
abundance: NA
CDR3nt: TGCGCCAGCAGCTTGGCAGCGGGGGGGCGCATCAATGAGCAGTTCTTC
CDR3aa: CASSLAAGGRINEQFF

j_gene: TRBJ2-1
d_gene: NA
v_gene: TRBV7-6
abundance: NA
CDR3nt: TGTGCCAGCAGCTTAAGCGGAATTAAGTACAATGAGCAGTTCTTC
CDR3aa: CASSLSGIKYNEQFF

j_gene: TRBJ1-2
d_gene: TRBD1
v_gene: TRBV19
abundance: NA
CDR3nt: TGTGCCAGTAGCGGACAGGTGGGGTATGGCTACACCTTC
CDR3aa: CASSGQVGYGYTF

j_gene: TRBJ2-3
d_gene: TRBD2
v_gene: TRBV12-3/TRBV12-4
abundance: NA
CDR3nt: TGTGCCAGCCTGGGACTAGCGACAGATACGCAGTATTTT
CDR3aa: CASLGLATDTQYF

j_gene: TRBJ2-5
d_gene: TRBD1
v_gene: TRBV5-6
abundance: NA
CDR3nt: TGTGCCAGCAGCTCCCTTGGGACAGACCAAGAGACCCAGTACTTC
CDR3aa: CASSSLGTDQETQYF

j_gene: TRBJ1-2
d_gene: NA
v_gene: TRBV27
abundance: NA
CDR3nt: TGTGCCAGCAGTCTAAACCCGGGACTGAGCTATGGCTACACCTTC
CDR3aa: CASSLNPGLSYGYTF

j_gene: TRBJ2-2
d_gene: NA
v_gene: TRBV2
abundance: NA
CDR3nt: TGTGCCAGCAGCAGTGAGGGCCGAGACGGGGAGCTGTTTTTT
CDR3aa: CASSSEGRDGELFF

j_gene: TRBJ2-7
d_gene: NA
v_gene: TRBV9
abundance: NA
CDR3nt: TGTGCCAGCAGCGTAAACCCCTTCGTCGACGAGCAGTACTTC
CDR3aa: CASSVNPFVDEQYF

j_gene: TRBJ1-2
d_gene: TRBD1
v_gene: TRBV5-1
abundance: NA
CDR3nt: TGCGCCAGCAGCGGAGACAGGGGGCACTATGGCTACACCTTC
CDR3aa: CASSGDRGHYGYTF

j_gene: TRBJ2-7
d_gene: TRBD1
v_gene: TRBV19
abundance: NA
CDR3nt: TGTGCCAGTAGTCCCGGGACAGGGAGCTACGAGCAGTACTTC
CDR3aa: CASSPGTGSYEQYF

j_gene: TRBJ2-7
d_gene: NA
v_gene: TRBV27
abundance: NA
CDR3nt: TGTGCCAGCAGTTTTGGGTACGGGTGGTACTTC
CDR3aa: CASSFGYGWYF

j_gene: TRBJ2-2
d_gene: NA
v_gene: TRBV6-1
abundance: NA
CDR3nt: TGTGCCAGCAGTGAGGGTGACACCGGGGAGCTGTTTTTT
CDR3aa: CASSEGDTGELFF

j_gene: TRBJ2-2
d_gene: NA
v_gene: TRBV19
abundance: NA
CDR3nt: TGTGCCAGTAGTTCTTGGGGGACACAATTTCTCGGGGAGCTGTTTTTT
CDR3aa: CASSSWGTQFLGELFF

j_gene: TRBJ1-2
d_gene: TRBD1
v_gene: TRBV2
abundance: NA
CDR3nt: TGTGCCAGCAGTTTCGACAGGGGCTCCGGCTACACCTTC
CDR3aa: CASSFDRGSGYTF

j_gene: TRBJ2-3
d_gene: TRBD1
v_gene: TRBV24-1
abundance: NA
CDR3nt: TGTGCCACCAGTGACACGGGACAGGGGACAGATACGCAGTATTTT
CDR3aa: CATSDTGQGTDTQYF

j_gene: TRBJ1-1
d_gene: NA
v_gene: TRBV3-1/TRBV3-2
abundance: NA
CDR3nt: TGTGCCAGCAGCCAAACCGGAGGGGGGGCTGAAGCTTTCTTT
CDR3aa: CASSQTGGGAEAFF

j_gene: TRBJ2-7
d_gene: NA
v_gene: TRBV10-2
abundance: NA
CDR3nt: TGCGCCAGCAGTGAGTCGATGACTAGCTACGAGCAGTACTTC
CDR3aa: CASSESMTSYEQYF

j_gene: TRBJ1-3
d_gene: NA
v_gene: TRBV7-9
abundance: NA
CDR3nt: TGTGCCAGCAGCCCCGCAGAATCTGGAAACACCATATATTTT
CDR3aa: CASSPAESGNTIYF

j_gene: TRBJ2-3
d_gene: NA
v_gene: TRBV19
abundance: NA
CDR3nt: TGTGCCAGTAGTGGAGGGGGGGGATCAAATACGCAGTATTTT
CDR3aa: CASSGGGGSNTQYF

j_gene: TRBJ1-1
d_gene: NA
v_gene: TRBV5-1
abundance: NA
CDR3nt: TGCGCCAGCAGCTCCGGGACCCCGGAAACTGAAGCTTTCTTT
CDR3aa: CASSSGTPETEAFF

j_gene: TRBJ2-7
d_gene: NA
v_gene: TRBV18
abundance: once
CDR3nt: TGTGCCAGCTCACCATCCGGAAGCTCCTACGAGCAGTACTTC
CDR3aa: CASSPSGSSYEQYF

j_gene: TRBJ2-2
d_gene: NA
v_gene: TRBV19
abundance: few
CDR3nt: TGTGCCAGTAGTATGGGGGAGGACATCACCGGGGAGCTGTTTTTT
CDR3aa: CASSMGEDITGELFF

j_gene: TRBJ1-3
d_gene: TRBD1
v_gene: TRBV18
abundance: NA
CDR3nt: TGTGCCAGCTCACCGGGACAGTCCACCTCTGGAAACACCATATATTTT
CDR3aa: CASSPGQSTSGNTIYF

j_gene: TRBJ1-1
d_gene: NA
v_gene: TRBV6-5
abundance: NA
CDR3nt: TGTGCCAGCGGGACCGCCATGAACACTGAAGCTTTCTTT
CDR3aa: CASGTAMNTEAFF

j_gene: TRBJ2-3
d_gene: NA
v_gene: TRBV5-1
abundance: NA
CDR3nt: TGCGCCAGCAGCTTGGCCGTTGGGGATACGCAGTATTTT
CDR3aa: CASSLAVGDTQYF